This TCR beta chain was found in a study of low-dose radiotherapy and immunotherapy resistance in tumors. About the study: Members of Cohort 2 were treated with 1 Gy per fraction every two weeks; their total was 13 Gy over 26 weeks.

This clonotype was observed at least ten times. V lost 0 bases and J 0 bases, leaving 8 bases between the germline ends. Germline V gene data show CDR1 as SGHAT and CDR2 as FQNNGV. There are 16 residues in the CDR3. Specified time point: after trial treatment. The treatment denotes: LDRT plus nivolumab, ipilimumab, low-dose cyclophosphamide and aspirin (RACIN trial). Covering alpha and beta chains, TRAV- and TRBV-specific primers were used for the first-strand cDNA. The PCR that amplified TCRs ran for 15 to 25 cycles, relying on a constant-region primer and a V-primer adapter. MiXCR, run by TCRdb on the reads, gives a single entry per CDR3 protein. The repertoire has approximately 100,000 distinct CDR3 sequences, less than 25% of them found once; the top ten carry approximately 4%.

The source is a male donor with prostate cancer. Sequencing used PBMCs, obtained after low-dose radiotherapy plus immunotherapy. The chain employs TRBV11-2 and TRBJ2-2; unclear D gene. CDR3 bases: TGTGCCAGCAGCTTAGATCGAGCCTCGAACACCGGGGAGCTGTTTTTT. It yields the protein CASSLDRASNTGELFF. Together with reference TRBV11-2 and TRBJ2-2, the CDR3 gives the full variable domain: EAGVAQSPRYKIIEKRQSVAFWCNPISGHATLYWYQQILGQGPKLLIQFQNNGVVDDSQLPKDRFSAERLKGVDSTLKIQPAKLEDSAVYLCASSLDRASNTGELFFGEGSRLTVL.